This T cell receptor (beta chain) was captured by sequencing in a study of T cell responses to AZD1222 COVID-19 vaccine. Study outcomes and limitations: Regions left unmutated in variants are reportedly the target of nearly half of spike-specific TCRs.

Worth noting for this clone: As yet, its antigen is unknown.

Trimming took 1 base from V and 0 from J, leaving 9 bases between them. The CDR3 spans 15 residues. Per germline, CDR1 SGHTA and CDR2 FQGNSA. The repertoire was sequenced with immunoSEQ multiplex PCR; TCRdb's copy has only in-frame clones and lacks some. The profile shows about 100,000 clones, 85% to 90% of them singletons. This clonotype originated in an adult in good health. The input for sequencing was peripheral blood, taken on day 0 of AZD1222 vaccination. The chain recombines TRBV7-2 with TRBJ1-1, with D possibly TRBD1 on 6 matching bases. The CDR3: CASSLGAGVNTEAFF. The CDR3 DNA reads as TGTGCCAGCAGCTTAGGCGCAGGGGTGAACACTGAAGCTTTCTTT. The full variable domain, in which reference TRBV7-2 and TRBJ1-1 provide the parts outside the CDR3, is GAGVSQSPSNKVTEKGKDVELRCDPISGHTALYWYRQSLGQGLEFLIYFQGNSAPDKSGLPSDRFSAERTGGSVSTLTIQRTQQEDSAVYLCASSLGAGVNTEAFFGQGTRLTVV.